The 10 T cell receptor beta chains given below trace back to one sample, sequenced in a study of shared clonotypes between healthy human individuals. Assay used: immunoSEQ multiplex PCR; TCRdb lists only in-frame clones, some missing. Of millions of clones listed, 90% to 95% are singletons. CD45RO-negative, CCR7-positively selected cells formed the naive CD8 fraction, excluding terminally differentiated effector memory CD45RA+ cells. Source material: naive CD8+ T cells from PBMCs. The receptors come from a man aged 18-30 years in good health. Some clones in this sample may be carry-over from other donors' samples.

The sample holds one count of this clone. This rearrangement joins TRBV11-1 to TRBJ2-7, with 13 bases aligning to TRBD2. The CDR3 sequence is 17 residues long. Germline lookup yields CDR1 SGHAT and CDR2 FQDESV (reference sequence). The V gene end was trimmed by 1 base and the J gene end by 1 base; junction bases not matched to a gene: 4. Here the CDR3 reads CASSLGTSGSPSYEQYF. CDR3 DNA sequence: TGTGCCAGCAGCTTAGGGACTAGCGGGAGCCCTTCCTACGAGCAGTACTTC.

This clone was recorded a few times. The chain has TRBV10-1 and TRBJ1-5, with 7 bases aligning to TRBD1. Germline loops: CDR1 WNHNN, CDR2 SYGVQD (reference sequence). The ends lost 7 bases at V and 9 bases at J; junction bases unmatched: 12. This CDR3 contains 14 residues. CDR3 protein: CASNPGQVVTPQHF. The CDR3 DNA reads TGCGCCAGCAACCCCGGACAGGTCGTCACGCCCCAGCATTTT.

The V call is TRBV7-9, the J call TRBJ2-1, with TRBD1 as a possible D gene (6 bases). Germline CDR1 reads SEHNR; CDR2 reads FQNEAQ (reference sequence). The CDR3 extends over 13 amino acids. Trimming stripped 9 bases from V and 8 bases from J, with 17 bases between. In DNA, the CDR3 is TGTGCCAGTCCTGACAGGCTTGGCGATGAGCAGTTCTTC. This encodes CASPDRLGDEQFF.

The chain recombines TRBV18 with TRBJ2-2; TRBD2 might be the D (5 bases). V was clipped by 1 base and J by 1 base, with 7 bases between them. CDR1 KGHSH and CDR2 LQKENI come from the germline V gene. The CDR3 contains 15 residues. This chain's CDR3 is CASSPLEGNTGELFF. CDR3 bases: TGTGCCAGCTCACCACTAGAGGGGAACACCGGGGAGCTGTTTTTT.

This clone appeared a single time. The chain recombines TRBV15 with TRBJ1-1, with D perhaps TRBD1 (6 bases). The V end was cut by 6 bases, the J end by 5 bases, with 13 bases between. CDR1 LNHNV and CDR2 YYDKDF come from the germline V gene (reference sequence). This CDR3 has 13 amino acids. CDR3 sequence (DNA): TGTGCCACCAGGTCTAACAGGGTGACTGAAGCTTTCTTT. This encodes CATRSNRVTEAFF.

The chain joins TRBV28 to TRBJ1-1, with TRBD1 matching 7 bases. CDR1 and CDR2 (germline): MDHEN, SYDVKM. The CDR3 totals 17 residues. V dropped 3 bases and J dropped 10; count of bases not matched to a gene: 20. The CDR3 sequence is CASSFGPRQGGLARAFF. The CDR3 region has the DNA TGTGCCAGCAGTTTCGGCCCCCGACAGGGAGGTTTAGCAAGAGCTTTCTTT.

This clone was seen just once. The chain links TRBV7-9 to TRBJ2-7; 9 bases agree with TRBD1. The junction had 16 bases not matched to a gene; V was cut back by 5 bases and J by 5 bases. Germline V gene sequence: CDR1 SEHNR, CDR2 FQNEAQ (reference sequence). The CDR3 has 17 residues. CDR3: CASSPIDRGTYPDEQYF. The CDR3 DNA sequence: TGTGCCAGCAGCCCAATAGACAGGGGGACTTACCCGGACGAGCAGTACTTC.

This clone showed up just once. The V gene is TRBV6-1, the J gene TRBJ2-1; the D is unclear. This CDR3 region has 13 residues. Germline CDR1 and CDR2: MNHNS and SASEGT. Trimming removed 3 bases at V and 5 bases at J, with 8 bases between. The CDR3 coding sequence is TGTGCCAGCAGTGATGGGCCCCACAATGAGCAGTTCTTC. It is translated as CASSDGPHNEQFF.

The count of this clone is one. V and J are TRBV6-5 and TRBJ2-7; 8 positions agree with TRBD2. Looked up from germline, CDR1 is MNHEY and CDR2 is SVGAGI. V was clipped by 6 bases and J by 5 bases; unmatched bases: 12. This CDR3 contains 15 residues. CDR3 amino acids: CASRKGASGSHEQYF. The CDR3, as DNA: TGTGCCAGCAGAAAAGGGGCCAGCGGGAGCCACGAGCAGTACTTC.

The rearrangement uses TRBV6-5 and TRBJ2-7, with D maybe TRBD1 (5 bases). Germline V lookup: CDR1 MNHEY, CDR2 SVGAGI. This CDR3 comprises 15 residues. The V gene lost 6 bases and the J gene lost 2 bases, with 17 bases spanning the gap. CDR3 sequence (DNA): TGTGCCAGCAGACATACTACAACAGGAGCCTACGAGCAGTACTTC. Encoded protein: CASRHTTTGAYEQYF.